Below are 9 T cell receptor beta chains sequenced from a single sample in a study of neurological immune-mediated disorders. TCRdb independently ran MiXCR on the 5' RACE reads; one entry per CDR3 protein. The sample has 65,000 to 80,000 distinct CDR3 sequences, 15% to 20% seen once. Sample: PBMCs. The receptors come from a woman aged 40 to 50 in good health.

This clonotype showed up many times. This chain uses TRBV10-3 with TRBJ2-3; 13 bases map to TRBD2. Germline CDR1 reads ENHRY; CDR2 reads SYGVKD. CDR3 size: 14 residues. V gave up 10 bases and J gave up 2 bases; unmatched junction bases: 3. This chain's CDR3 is CASGLAGDTDTQYF. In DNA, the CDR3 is TGTGCCAGCGGACTAGCGGGGGACACAGATACGCAGTATTTT.

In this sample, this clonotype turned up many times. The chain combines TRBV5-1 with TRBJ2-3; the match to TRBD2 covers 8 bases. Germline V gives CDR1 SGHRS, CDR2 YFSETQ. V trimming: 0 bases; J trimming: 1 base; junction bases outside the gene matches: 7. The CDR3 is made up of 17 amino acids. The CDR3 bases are TGCGCCAGCAGCTTGGCCGGGGGGGCGGCTGGCACAGATACGCAGTATTTT. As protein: CASSLAGGAAGTDTQYF.

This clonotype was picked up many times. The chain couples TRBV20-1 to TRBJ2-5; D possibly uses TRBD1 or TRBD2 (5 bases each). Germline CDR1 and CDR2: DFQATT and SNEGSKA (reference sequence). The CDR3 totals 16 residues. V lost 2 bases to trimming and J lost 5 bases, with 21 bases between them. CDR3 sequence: CSARRDDDSRTETQYF. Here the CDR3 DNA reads TGCAGTGCTAGAAGGGACGACGATTCGCGTACGGAGACCCAGTACTTC.

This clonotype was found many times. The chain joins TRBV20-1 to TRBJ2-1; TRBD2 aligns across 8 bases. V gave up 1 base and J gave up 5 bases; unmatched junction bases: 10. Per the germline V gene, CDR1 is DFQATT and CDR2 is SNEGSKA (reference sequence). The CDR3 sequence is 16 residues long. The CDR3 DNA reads TGCAGTGCTAGAGGGCGGCGCGGGGGGCCCCACAATGAGCAGTTCTTC. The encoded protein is CSARGRRGGPHNEQFF.

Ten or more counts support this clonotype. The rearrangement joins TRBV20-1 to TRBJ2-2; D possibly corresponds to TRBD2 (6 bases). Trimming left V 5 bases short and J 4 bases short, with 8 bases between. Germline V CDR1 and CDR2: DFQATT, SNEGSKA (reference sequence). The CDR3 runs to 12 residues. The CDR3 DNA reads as TGCAGTGCTGGGGAGGTCACCGGGGAGCTGTTTTTT. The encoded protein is CSAGEVTGELFF.

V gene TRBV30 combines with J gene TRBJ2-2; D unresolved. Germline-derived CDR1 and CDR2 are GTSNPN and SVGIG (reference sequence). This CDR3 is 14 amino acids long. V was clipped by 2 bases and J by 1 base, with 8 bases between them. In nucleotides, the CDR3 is TGTGCCTGGAGTTCAGTGAGGAACACCGGGGAGCTGTTTTTT. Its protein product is CAWSSVRNTGELFF.

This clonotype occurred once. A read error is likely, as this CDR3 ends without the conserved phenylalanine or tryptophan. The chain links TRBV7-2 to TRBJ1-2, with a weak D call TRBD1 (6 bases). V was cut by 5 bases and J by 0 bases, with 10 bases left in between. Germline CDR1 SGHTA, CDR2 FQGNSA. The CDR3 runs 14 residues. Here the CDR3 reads CASSMDRTNYGYTL. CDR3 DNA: TGTGCCAGCAGCATGGACAGAACTAACTATGGCTACACCCTC.

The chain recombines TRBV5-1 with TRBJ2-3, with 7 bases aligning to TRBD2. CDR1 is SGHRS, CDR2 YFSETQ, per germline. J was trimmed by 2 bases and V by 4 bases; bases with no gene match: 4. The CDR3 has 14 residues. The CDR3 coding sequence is TGCGCCAGCAGCGTGGGACTATTCACAGATACGCAGTATTTT. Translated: CASSVGLFTDTQYF.

This CDR3 is CSVDAGTSFYNEQFF. The DNA for the CDR3 is TGCAGCGTTGACGCTGGGACTAGCTTTTACAATGAGCAGTTCTTC. The chain uses TRBV29-1 and TRBJ2-1; the match to TRBD2 covers 9 bases. With 3 bases clipped from V and 4 bases from J, the junction kept 7 bases outside the gene matches. The CDR3 spans 15 residues. Germline CDR1 reads SQVTM; CDR2 reads ANQGSEA.